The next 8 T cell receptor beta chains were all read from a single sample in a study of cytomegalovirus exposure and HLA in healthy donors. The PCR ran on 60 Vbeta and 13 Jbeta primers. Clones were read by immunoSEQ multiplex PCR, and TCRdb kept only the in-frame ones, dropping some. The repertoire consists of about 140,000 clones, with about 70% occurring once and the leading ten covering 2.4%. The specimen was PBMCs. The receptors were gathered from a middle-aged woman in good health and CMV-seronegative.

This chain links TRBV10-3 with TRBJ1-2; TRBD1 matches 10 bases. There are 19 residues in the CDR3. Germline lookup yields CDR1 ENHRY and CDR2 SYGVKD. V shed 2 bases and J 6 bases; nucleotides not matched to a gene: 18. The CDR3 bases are TGTGCCATCAGTGAGATAAGGCGATTACTTCCGGGACAGGGGCATGGCTACACCTTC. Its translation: CAISEIRRLLPGQGHGYTF.

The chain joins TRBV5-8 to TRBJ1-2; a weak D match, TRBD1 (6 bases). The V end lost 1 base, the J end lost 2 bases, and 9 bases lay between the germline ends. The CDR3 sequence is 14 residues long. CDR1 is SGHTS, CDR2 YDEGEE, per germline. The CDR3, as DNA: TGTGCCAGCAGCTTGTCAGGGGAAAACTATGGCTACACCTTC. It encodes CASSLSGENYGYTF.

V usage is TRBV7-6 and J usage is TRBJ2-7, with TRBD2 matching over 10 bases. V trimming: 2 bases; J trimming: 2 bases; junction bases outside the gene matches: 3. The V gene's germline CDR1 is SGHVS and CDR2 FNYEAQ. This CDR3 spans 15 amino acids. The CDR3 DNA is TGTGCCAGCAGCTTAAAAGCGGGGGGGCCCTACGAGCAGTACTTC. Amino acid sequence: CASSLKAGGPYEQYF.

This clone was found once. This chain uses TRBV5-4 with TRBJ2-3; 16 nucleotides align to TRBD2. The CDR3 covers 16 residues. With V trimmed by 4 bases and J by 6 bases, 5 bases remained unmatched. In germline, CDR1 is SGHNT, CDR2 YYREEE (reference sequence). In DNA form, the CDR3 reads TGTGCCAGCAGCCCTGGGACTAGCGGGGGGGCCGATACGCAGTATTTT. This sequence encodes CASSPGTSGGADTQYF.

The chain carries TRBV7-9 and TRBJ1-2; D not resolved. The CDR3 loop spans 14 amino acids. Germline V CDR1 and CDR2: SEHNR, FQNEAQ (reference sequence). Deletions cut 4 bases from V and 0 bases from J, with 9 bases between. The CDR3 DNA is TGTGCCAGCAGCTGGCGGGATCCTAACTATGGCTACACCTTC. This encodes CASSWRDPNYGYTF.

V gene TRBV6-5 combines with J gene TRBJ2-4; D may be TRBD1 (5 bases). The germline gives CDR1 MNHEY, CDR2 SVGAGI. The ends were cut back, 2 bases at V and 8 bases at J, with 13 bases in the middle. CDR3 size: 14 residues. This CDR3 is CASSYGHPWDIQYF. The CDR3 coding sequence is TGTGCCAGCAGTTACGGACACCCTTGGGACATTCAGTACTTC.

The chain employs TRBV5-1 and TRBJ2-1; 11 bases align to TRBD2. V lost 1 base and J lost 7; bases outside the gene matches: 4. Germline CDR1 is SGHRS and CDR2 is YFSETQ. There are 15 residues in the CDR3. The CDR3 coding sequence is TGCGCCAGCAGCTTGACACTAGCGGGGGTAAATGAGCAGTTCTTC. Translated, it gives CASSLTLAGVNEQFF.

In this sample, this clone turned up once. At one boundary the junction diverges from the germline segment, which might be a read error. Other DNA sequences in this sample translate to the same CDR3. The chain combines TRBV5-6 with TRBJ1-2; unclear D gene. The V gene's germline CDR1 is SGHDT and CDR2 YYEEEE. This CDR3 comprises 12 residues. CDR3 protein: CASSPRDYGYTF. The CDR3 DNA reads TGCGCCAGCAGCCCGCGGGACTATGGCTACACCTTC.